A single sample gave rise to the 19 T cell receptor beta chains below, sequenced in a study of cytomegalovirus exposure and HLA in healthy donors. The primer mix had 60 Vbeta and 13 Jbeta primers. Only in-frame clones appear in the TCRdb table, and some are missing; sequencing was by immunoSEQ multiplex PCR. The top ten clones hold around 18% of a sample with fewer than 50,000 clones, 55% to 75% of them seen once. The sequenced material came from PBMCs. The receptors shown here come from a man in his fifties or sixties in good health and CMV-seropositive.

This sequence joins TRBV7-2 and TRBJ1-5; D gene unclear. This CDR3 region has 15 residues. The germline V gene encodes CDR1 SGHTA and CDR2 FQGNSA. V gave up 1 base and J gave up 0 bases, with 7 bases separating them. Here the CDR3 DNA reads TGTGCCAGCAGCTTAGGTCCGTATAGCAATCAGCCCCAGCATTTT. Translating it yields CASSLGPYSNQPQHF.

The CDR3 DNA follows: TGTGCCAGCAGTGAAGTCCCGACAGCGCTTAATTCACCCCTCCACTTT. This gives the protein CASSEVPTALNSPLHF. This chain uses TRBV6-1 with TRBJ1-6, with D perhaps matching TRBD1 (5 bases). V gave up 1 base and J gave up 6 bases, with 13 bases separating them. The CDR3 has 16 amino acids. Germline V gene sequence: CDR1 MNHNS, CDR2 SASEGT.

This clone turned up a few times. The rearrangement links TRBV29-1 to TRBJ1-1; 10 bases fit TRBD1. CDR1 and CDR2 (germline): SQVTM, ANQGSEA. V dropped 7 bases and J dropped 5; count of bases not matched to a gene: 4. CDR3 length equals 12 residues. For the CDR3, the DNA is TGCAGCGGGGACAGGGGAGGGACTGAAGCTTTCTTT. It is translated as CSGDRGGTEAFF.

This chain joins TRBV5-1 and TRBJ2-7; 8 bases line up with TRBD1. The V gene end was trimmed by 4 bases and the J gene end by 2 bases; junction bases not matched to a gene: 5. CDR1 is SGHRS, CDR2 YFSETQ, per germline. CDR3 length equals 14 residues. The CDR3 DNA follows: TGCGCCAGCAGCACGGGACAGGCCACCTACGAGCAGTACTTC. This encodes CASSTGQATYEQYF.

This rearrangement joins TRBV5-1 to TRBJ2-7; D call uncertain. Trimming took 4 bases from V and 0 from J, leaving 11 bases between them. The CDR3 is 14 amino acids. Germline lookup yields CDR1 SGHRS and CDR2 YFSETQ. The CDR3 bases are TGCGCCAGCAGCCTAGGCTTAGGCTCCTACGAGCAGTACTTC. Translation gives CASSLGLGSYEQYF.

The rearrangement joins TRBV7-6 to TRBJ2-2; 7 positions match TRBD1. Germline CDR1 is SGHVS and CDR2 is FNYEAQ. The length of the CDR3 is 15 residues. The J segment lost 2 bases and the V segment lost 4 bases, leaving 4 bases of the junction unmatched. Written as DNA, the CDR3 is TGTGCCAGCAGCTCCGGGACAGATAACACCGGGGAGCTGTTTTTT. Translation: CASSSGTDNTGELFF.

This CDR3 is CASSERVIYEQYF. The CDR3 DNA reads TGCGCCAGCAGTGAGCGGGTGATCTACGAGCAGTACTTC. The gene calls are TRBV10-2 and TRBJ2-7; D is unclear. V was pared by 2 bases and J by 3 bases, with 8 bases between. Looked up from germline, CDR1 is WSHSY and CDR2 is SAAADI. The CDR3 consists of 13 residues.

This clone was seen a handful of times. The gene calls are TRBV18 and TRBJ2-7, with 8 bases matching TRBD1. The germline gives CDR1 KGHSH, CDR2 LQKENI. The CDR3 loop spans 14 amino acids. The trim removed 0 bases at V and 5 bases at J, leaving 3 bases unmatched. In DNA form, the CDR3 reads TGTGCCAGCTCACCACCGGGACAGGCCCACGAGCAGTACTTC. Protein sequence: CASSPPGQAHEQYF.

This clone was seen only once. The chain is built from TRBV7-3 and TRBJ2-7; the D gene is possibly TRBD2 (7 bases). The germline V gene encodes CDR1 SGHTA and CDR2 FQGTGA. This CDR3 region has 14 residues. V was cut by 3 bases and J by 5 bases, with 14 bases left in between. The CDR3 DNA is TGTGCCAGCAGCTTGACCGGGGGGCAAGACGAGCAGTACTTC. Protein sequence: CASSLTGGQDEQYF.

In its sample, this clone was seen once. The same CDR3 can be traced to other DNA sequences in this sample. The V gene is TRBV10-3, the J gene TRBJ1-6; a weak D match, TRBD1 (6 bases). CDR1 and CDR2 (germline): ENHRY, SYGVKD. V was clipped by 3 bases and J by 5 bases, with 11 bases between them. CDR3 length: 15 amino acids. The CDR3 spells CAISESQGNNSPLHF. The CDR3 DNA reads TGTGCCATCAGTGAATCTCAGGGGAATAATTCACCCCTCCACTTT.

The CDR3 is CASSPGGWDYGYTF. CDR3 sequence (DNA): TGTGCCAGTAGCCCGGGGGGCTGGGACTATGGCTACACCTTC. V gene TRBV19 combines with J gene TRBJ1-2; D perhaps matches TRBD1 (6 bases). Germline CDR1 LNHDA, CDR2 SQIVND (reference sequence). The CDR3 covers 14 residues. The V end was cut by 6 bases, the J end by 3 bases, with 14 bases between.

The genes are TRBV2 and TRBJ1-4, with TRBD1 matching 7 bases. The CDR3 spans 14 residues. The V and J ends lost 7 bases and 4 bases, in that order; junction bases with no gene match: 6. Germline V gives CDR1 SNHLY, CDR2 FYNNEI. Here the CDR3 DNA reads TGTGCCAGCAACACGGACAGGATTAATGAAAAACTGTTTTTT. This gives the protein CASNTDRINEKLFF.

The chain has TRBV9 and TRBJ1-3; D call uncertain. This CDR3 is 14 amino acids long. CDR1 and CDR2 from the germline V gene are SGDLS and YYNGEE. Trimming left V 0 bases short and J 1 base short, with 5 bases between. The CDR3 loop reads CASSVARSGNTIYF. The CDR3 nucleotides read TGTGCCAGCAGCGTAGCCAGGTCTGGAAACACCATATATTTT.

This chain connects TRBV10-3 to TRBJ2-2; TRBD2 matches 13 bases. Per the germline V gene, CDR1 is ENHRY and CDR2 is SYGVKD. CDR3 length equals 15 residues. V dropped 2 bases and J dropped 6; count of bases not matched to a gene: 0. The CDR3 DNA reads as TGTGCCATCAGTGAGACTAGCGGGGGGGCCGGGGAGCTGTTTTTT. It specifies CAISETSGGAGELFF.

Details on this clone: In the same sample, other DNA sequences code for this CDR3. The V call is TRBV2, the J call TRBJ2-7; D is possibly TRBD2 (6 bases). Germline lookup yields CDR1 SNHLY and CDR2 FYNNEI. The CDR3 runs 12 residues. The germline V and J ends were trimmed by 8 bases and 6 bases, with 14 bases remaining between them. The DNA for the CDR3 is TGTGCCAGCTCCGGCGGAGGGGTCGAGCAGTACTTC. Translation gives CASSGGGVEQYF.

This clone was observed a handful of times. The J gene is TRBJ2-2, the V gene TRBV11-3; 11 bases are shared with TRBD2. This CDR3 region has 14 residues. Trimming took 7 bases from V and 4 from J; bases not matched to a gene: 2. In germline, CDR1 is SGHNT, CDR2 YENEEA. CDR3 sequence reads: CASKGTSGTGELFF. The CDR3 DNA sequence: TGTGCCAGCAAGGGGACTAGCGGCACCGGGGAGCTGTTTTTT.

This chain links TRBV7-9 with TRBJ2-7, with 9 bases lining up with TRBD1. This CDR3 is 14 amino acids long. Trimming took 3 bases from V and 4 from J; bases not matched to a gene: 4. CDR1 is SEHNR and CDR2 is FQNEAQ in the germline V gene (reference sequence). The CDR3, as DNA: TGTGCCAGCAGCTTTTCCGGGACAGGGTACGAGCAGTACTTC. Translating it yields CASSFSGTGYEQYF. The full variable domain, completed using reference TRBV7-9 and TRBJ2-7, is DTGVSQNPRHKITKRGQNVTFRCDPISEHNRLYWYRQTLGQGPEFLTYFQNEAQLEKSRLLSDRFSAERPKGSFSTLEIQRTEQGDSAMYLCASSFSGTGYEQYFGPGTRLTVT.

The CDR3 is CAWTRRTGGETQYF. The CDR3 bases are TGTGCCTGGACCCGGAGGACAGGGGGAGAGACCCAGTACTTC. This sequence joins TRBV30 and TRBJ2-5; 10 nucleotides agree with TRBD1. Germline CDR1 is GTSNPN and CDR2 is SVGIG (reference sequence). CDR3 length: 14 amino acids. V lost 4 bases to trimming and J lost 4 bases; unmatched junction nucleotides: 6.

This clone was picked up a small number of times. The V gene is TRBV5-4, the J gene TRBJ1-2; 9 nucleotides match TRBD1. The CDR3 has 14 amino acids. Losses at the gene ends were 7 bases for V and 1 base for J; bases not matched to a gene: 5. Germline V CDR1 and CDR2: SGHNT, YYREEE (reference sequence). CDR3 residues: CASGDREFNYGYTF. CDR3 sequence (DNA): TGTGCCAGCGGGGACAGGGAATTTAACTATGGCTACACCTTC.